This is a list of T cell receptor beta chains from one sample in a study of blood T cell repertoires in COVID-19. Produced via immunoSEQ multiplex PCR; TCRdb's table is partial and in-frame only. The sample has over 85,000 clones; 84% are singletons. The sequenced sample consisted of peripheral blood. The receptor source for this set is a human donor in a cohort sampled during active COVID-19. Both conserved end residues are part of each CDR3. A D gene is named only where the DNA matches it firmly. Size values are once, few and many counts, or a class for expanded clones, and some rows have none.

size: .
J: TRBJ1-2
D: TRBD1
length: 14
V: TRBV9
CDR3: CASRKGAEGYGYTF
DNA: TGTGCCAGCAGAAAGGGGGCGGAAGGCTATGGCTACACCTTC

size: .
J: TRBJ2-1
D: TRBD2
length: 15
V: TRBV7-3
CDR3: CASSFPGLARNEQFF
DNA: TGTGCCAGCAGCTTCCCGGGACTAGCTCGAAATGAGCAGTTCTTC

size: few
J: TRBJ2-3
D: .
length: 12
V: TRBV7-2
CDR3: CASRHDTDTQYF
DNA: TGTGCCAGCAGACACGACACAGATACGCAGTATTTT

size: few
J: TRBJ2-1
D: TRBD2
length: 15
V: TRBV5-4
CDR3: CASSLSLAGGREQFF
DNA: TGTGCCAGCAGCCTATCCCTAGCGGGGGGGCGGGAGCAGTTCTTC

size: .
J: TRBJ1-2
D: .
length: 13
V: TRBV5-4
CDR3: CASSLSGGVGYTF
DNA: TGTGCCAGCAGCTTATCGGGAGGGGTAGGCTACACCTTC

size: .
J: TRBJ1-4
D: .
length: 15
V: TRBV15
CDR3: CATSRVQGGREKLFF
DNA: TGTGCCACCAGCAGAGTTCAAGGGGGTCGCGAAAAACTGTTTTTT

size: .
J: TRBJ1-4
D: .
length: 13
V: TRBV7-2
CDR3: CAISSGTTEKLFF
DNA: TGTGCCATCTCAAGCGGGACCACTGAAAAACTGTTTTTT

size: few
J: TRBJ1-1
D: .
length: 15
V: TRBV5-1
CDR3: CASSSGAGWNTEAFF
DNA: TGCGCCAGCAGCTCGGGAGCAGGATGGAACACTGAAGCTTTCTTT

size: .
J: TRBJ1-1
D: .
length: 16
V: TRBV7-2
CDR3: CASSSKWDTLNTEAFF
DNA: TGTGCCAGCAGCTCGAAGTGGGACACTTTGAACACTGAAGCTTTCTTT

size: .
J: TRBJ1-5
D: .
length: 15
V: TRBV7-4
CDR3: CASSLTFISNQPQHF
DNA: TGTGCCAGCAGCCTGACATTCATTAGCAATCAGCCCCAGCATTTT

size: .
J: TRBJ2-2
D: TRBD2
length: 16
V: TRBV4-2
CDR3: CASSQTAGGGVGELFF
DNA: TGTGCCAGCAGCCAAACAGCGGGGGGCGGGGTCGGGGAGCTGTTTTTT

size: .
J: TRBJ1-1
D: .
length: 16
V: TRBV18
CDR3: CASSLNPYVANTEAFF
DNA: TGTGCCAGCTCACTTAATCCTTATGTAGCCAACACTGAAGCTTTCTTT

size: .
J: TRBJ2-1
D: TRBD2
length: 15
V: TRBV6-1
CDR3: CASSEEGLSSNEQFF
DNA: TGTGCCAGCAGTGAAGAGGGACTATCATCAAATGAGCAGTTCTTC

size: once
J: TRBJ1-5
D: TRBD1
length: 14
V: TRBV7-8
CDR3: CASSRDRAGDPQHF
DNA: TGTGCCAGCAGCCGAGACAGGGCCGGAGATCCCCAGCATTTT

size: once
J: TRBJ2-1
D: .
length: 14
V: TRBV5-4
CDR3: CASSLRSTYNEQFF
DNA: TGTGCCAGCAGCTTACGCTCTACTTACAATGAGCAGTTCTTC

size: once
J: TRBJ2-3
D: TRBD2
length: 15
V: TRBV9
CDR3: CASSVDHGGTDTQYF
DNA: TGTGCCAGCAGCGTAGATCACGGGGGGACAGATACGCAGTATTTT